The T cell receptor (beta chain) described here comes from a study of blood T cell repertoires in COVID-19. Study in general: Donors in the United States, Italy and Spain gave samples during acute or convalescent COVID-19. PBMCs, B-cell-depleted T cells, or T cells were the source of the cDNA or gDNA that made up the material.

Authors' methods: Using reference gene primer amplification, nucleated cell counts were estimated. Sequencing was performed with immunoSEQ multiplex PCR; in TCRdb, only in-frame clones are kept and a portion is missing. That table furnishes V, J and clone size, whereas the DNA furnished D and trimming. The table records 43,000 or so clones, over 80% of them present only once. V was clipped by 6 bases and J by 6 bases; unmatched bases: 8. CDR1 is MNHEY and CDR2 is SMNVEV in the germline V gene (reference sequence). The CDR3 runs 17 residues. This receptor was obtained from a man in his 60s with active COVID-19. The V gene is TRBV27, the J gene TRBJ2-2, with 15 nucleotides matching TRBD2. The sample consisted of peripheral blood. Here the CDR3 DNA reads TGTGCCAGCAGGCACCGGACTAGCGGGAGGGTTCCCGGGGAGCTGTTTTTT. Translation gives CASRHRTSGRVPGELFF.